This TCR beta chain was sequenced for a study of blood T cell repertoires in COVID-19. Looking at the study overall: Acute and convalescent COVID-19 specimens originated in the United States, Italy and Spain.

Authors' analysis steps: Scientists estimated how many nucleated cells there were by amplifying reference gene primers. Produced via immunoSEQ multiplex PCR; TCRdb's table is partial and in-frame only. That table supplies the V and J calls and clone size; D and trimming were determined from the DNA. The sample includes 210,000 or so clones, approximately 79% of them seen just once. Trimming took 0 bases from V and 5 from J, leaving 12 bases between them. Germline lookup yields CDR1 LNHNV and CDR2 YYDKDF (reference sequence). The CDR3 spans 15 residues. Sequencing used peripheral blood. This TCR came from a man aged 45-65 years who had recovered from COVID-19. This chain links TRBV15 with TRBJ2-3; a possible D gene is TRBD2 (6 bases). The CDR3 coding sequence is TGTGCCACCAGCAGAGAGTCCGGGAGTCAAGATACGCAGTATTTT. It specifies CATSRESGSQDTQYF.